The 29 T cell receptor beta chains below come from one sample, sequenced in a study of shared clonotypes between healthy human individuals (dated by TCRdb to between 2020 and 2021). Library method: the immunoSEQ multiplex PCR assay. As stored in TCRdb, this immuneACCESS dataset retains in-frame rearrangements with V and J assigned. A fraction of the clones does not appear; measured against another copy, unresolved V genes explain less than half of the discrepancy, and the remainder lacks a known reason. The sample records about 2,100,000 clones, about 92% of which are singletons. 1.5% to 2% of the sample belongs to the ten largest clones. For the CD8 naive samples, CD45RO-negative cells were positively selected for CCR7, yielding a CD45RA+CCR7+ population from which TemRA cells were excluded. Input material: naive CD8+ T cells from PBMCs. The sample's cell subset or site label is to be understood as: CD45RA+CCR7+. These receptors were obtained from a man between 18 and 29 years old in good health. Some clones in this sample may be carry-over from other donors' samples.

The V gene is TRBV9, the J gene TRBJ2-3; D gene ambiguous. Trimming took 0 bases from V and 4 from J, leaving 15 bases between them. The CDR3 contains 16 residues. In germline, CDR1 is SGDLS, CDR2 YYNGEE. CDR3 bases: TGTGCCAGCAGCGTAGAGGGCGGCCAGATGGCAGATACGCAGTATTTT. Protein sequence: CASSVEGGQMADTQYF.

The V gene is TRBV7-6, the J gene TRBJ2-3; D remains unclear. V was cut by 4 bases and J by 1 base, with 15 bases left in between. The CDR3 totals 16 residues. Looked up from germline, CDR1 is SGHVS and CDR2 is FNYEAQ. CDR3 sequence: CASSSETITGTDTQYF. The CDR3 DNA follows: TGTGCCAGCAGCTCCGAAACCATTACCGGCACAGATACGCAGTATTTT.

The rearrangement uses TRBV7-9 and TRBJ2-7, with D maybe TRBD2 (6 bases). There are 13 residues in the CDR3. CDR1 is SEHNR, CDR2 FQNEAQ, per germline (reference sequence). Deletions cut 5 bases from V and 6 bases from J, with 14 bases between. The CDR3 bases are TGTGCCAGCAGCAGAACAACTAGCCCCGAGCAGTACTTC. Its translation: CASSRTTSPEQYF.

V is TRBV27 and J is TRBJ2-7, with TRBD1 as a possible D gene (5 bases). V lost 10 bases, J lost 3 bases, and 16 bases lay in between. The CDR3 is 13 residues long. The germline V gene encodes CDR1 MNHEY and CDR2 SMNVEV (reference sequence). CDR3 in amino acids: CATSLGLNYEQYF. CDR3 nucleotide sequence: TGTGCCACCTCATTGGGGCTGAACTACGAGCAGTACTTC.

V gene TRBV5-6 combines with J gene TRBJ2-1, with 7 bases lining up with TRBD2. After removal of 4 bases from V and 0 bases from J, the junction contained 7 bases not matched to a gene. The CDR3 is 16 amino acids. CDR1 SGHDT and CDR2 YYEEEE come from the germline V gene. CDR3 protein: CASSLGGGSSYNEQFF. CDR3 bases: TGTGCCAGCAGCCTGGGGGGAGGGAGCTCCTACAATGAGCAGTTCTTC.

The rearrangement links TRBV5-4 to TRBJ1-1, with D possibly TRBD1 on 5 matching bases. Germline CDR1 SGHNT, CDR2 YYREEE (reference sequence). Trimming stripped 4 bases from V and 7 bases from J, with 20 bases between. The CDR3 is made up of 15 amino acids. This chain's CDR3 is CASSLGLAGKGEAFF. The CDR3 DNA is TGTGCCAGCAGCCTGGGGTTGGCAGGGAAGGGTGAAGCTTTCTTT.

The rearrangement uses TRBV10-3 and TRBJ2-5; D perhaps matches TRBD2 (6 bases). The CDR3 runs to 15 residues. Trimming took off 3 bases at V and 2 bases at J, with 13 bases between the two ends. Germline V gene data show CDR1 as ENHRY and CDR2 as SYGVKD. Here the CDR3 reads CAISEVAEAQETQYF. CDR3 nucleotides: TGTGCCATCAGTGAAGTAGCGGAAGCTCAAGAGACCCAGTACTTC.

This clone was seen a handful of times. The CDR3 sequence is CASSLMGGGEAFF. Written as DNA, the CDR3 is TGTGCCAGCAGTTTGATGGGCGGGGGAGAAGCTTTCTTT. The rearrangement joins TRBV27 to TRBJ1-1, with D possibly TRBD1 on 5 matching bases. Germline V gene sequence: CDR1 MNHEY, CDR2 SMNVEV (reference sequence). V lost 3 bases and J lost 8, with 13 bases in between. The CDR3 length is 13 residues.

V is TRBV7-9 and J is TRBJ1-1; D gene uncertain. The CDR3 runs to 11 residues. CDR1 SEHNR and CDR2 FQNEAQ come from the germline V gene (reference sequence). V was pared by 8 bases and J by 1 base, with 5 bases between. The CDR3 nucleotides read TGTGCCAGCGGTTGGAACACTGAAGCTTTCTTT. Translation gives CASGWNTEAFF.

This chain links TRBV19 with TRBJ2-7; possibly TRBD2 for D (6 bases). Trimming left V 3 bases short and J 5 bases short, with 14 bases between. The CDR3 spans 14 residues. Germline CDR1 reads LNHDA; CDR2 reads SQIVND (reference sequence). CDR3 amino acids: CASSIPSATNEQYF. DNA of the CDR3: TGTGCCAGTAGTATCCCTAGCGCGACAAACGAGCAGTACTTC.

The chain couples TRBV2 to TRBJ1-1; D gene unclear. The CDR3 totals 13 residues. The V gene lost 5 bases and the J gene lost 1 base, with 8 bases spanning the gap. The germline gives CDR1 SNHLY, CDR2 FYNNEI. The CDR3 bases are TGTGCCAGCAGTTGGGGAAGGAACACTGAAGCTTTCTTT. Translated: CASSWGRNTEAFF.

J is TRBJ2-5 and V is TRBV28; D unclear. Germline loops: CDR1 MDHEN, CDR2 SYDVKM. The CDR3 consists of 14 residues. V was trimmed by 1 base and J by 0 bases, leaving 6 bases between them. The CDR3 DNA reads as TGTGCCAGCAGTTTATCTTGGAACCAAGAGACCCAGTACTTC. This gives the protein CASSLSWNQETQYF.

The V gene is TRBV7-3, the J gene TRBJ2-7; D is possibly TRBD2 (5 bases). The germline gives CDR1 SGHTA, CDR2 FQGTGA. Trimming removed 2 bases at V and 0 bases at J, with 11 bases between. This CDR3 contains 15 residues. CDR3 coding DNA: TGTGCCAGCAGCTTAGTCCACGGGAACTCCTACGAGCAGTACTTC. Its translation is CASSLVHGNSYEQYF.

The CDR3 DNA is TGTGCCAGCAGTCTCCTCCCTACGGGGACCCCCTCTGGTGAGCAGTTCTTC. This encodes CASSLLPTGTPSGEQFF. V is TRBV27 and J is TRBJ2-1, with D perhaps matching TRBD1 or TRBD2 (5 bases each). The length of the CDR3 is 17 residues. The germline V gene has CDR1 MNHEY and CDR2 SMNVEV (reference sequence). V was pared by 5 bases and J by 9 bases, with 26 bases between.

The chain couples TRBV4-2 to TRBJ2-7; tentatively, D is TRBD2 (6 bases). CDR1 and CDR2 (germline): LGHNA, YNFKEQ. Trimming took off 5 bases at V and 7 bases at J, with 21 bases between the two ends. This CDR3 is built from 15 residues. The CDR3 DNA follows: TGTGCCAGCAGCTCGGGACTGCGTGGGGGGTGGGAGCAGTACTTC. This codes for CASSSGLRGGWEQYF.

The chain is built from TRBV5-7 and TRBJ2-1; D perhaps matches TRBD1 (5 bases). TRBV5-7 qualifies as an ORF whose function is uncertain. V was cut by 0 bases and J by 0 bases, with 19 bases left in between. The CDR3 extends over 19 amino acids. The CDR3 sequence is CASSLGGSLRGRSYNEQFF. CDR3 bases: TGTGCCAGCAGCTTGGGGGGCAGCCTTCGAGGCCGCTCCTACAATGAGCAGTTCTTC.

V usage is TRBV30 and J usage is TRBJ1-4; TRBD1 might be the D (5 bases). The V gene lost 3 bases and the J gene lost 16 bases, with 18 bases spanning the gap. Germline V gene data show CDR1 as GTSNPN and CDR2 as SVGIG (reference sequence). The CDR3 has 12 residues. CDR3 protein: CAWSAPPGRAFF. Here the CDR3 DNA reads TGTGCCTGGAGCGCACCCCCGGGACGGGCGTTTTTT.

The chain couples TRBV5-1 to TRBJ2-1; a possible D gene is TRBD1 (6 bases). With 3 bases removed from V and 7 bases from J, the gap between germline ends came to 23 bases. Germline CDR1 is SGHRS and CDR2 is YFSETQ. The CDR3 runs to 17 residues. The CDR3 sequence: CASSSSYRVFPKNEQFF. CDR3 DNA sequence: TGCGCCAGCAGCTCTAGCTACAGGGTTTTCCCTAAAAATGAGCAGTTCTTC.

In this sample, this clone turned up a few times. This chain links TRBV4-2 with TRBJ2-7; 7 bases line up with TRBD2. CDR1 and CDR2 (germline): LGHNA, YNFKEQ. The CDR3 covers 14 residues. V dropped 3 bases and J dropped 0; count of bases not matched to a gene: 2. CDR3 DNA sequence: TGTGCCAGCAGCCAGAGCGGGGCCTCCTACGAGCAGTACTTC. Amino acid sequence: CASSQSGASYEQYF.

With respect to this clone: Other DNA sequences in this specimen translate into the identical CDR3. The chain employs TRBV28 and TRBJ1-4, with D unresolved. This CDR3 has 12 amino acids. With 2 bases removed from V and 7 bases from J, the gap between germline ends came to 5 bases. CDR1 is MDHEN, CDR2 SYDVKM, per germline. CDR3 region: CASSLRGEKLFF. CDR3 coding DNA: TGTGCCAGCAGTTTAAGAGGTGAAAAACTGTTTTTT.

This chain joins TRBV27 and TRBJ1-5, with D unclear. The V gene lost 6 bases and the J gene lost 2 bases, with 17 bases spanning the gap. The CDR3 is 16 amino acids. Germline lookup yields CDR1 MNHEY and CDR2 SMNVEV (reference sequence). The CDR3 DNA follows: TGTGCCAGCAGCCTCGGACGGCTGGAAGGCAATCAGCCCCAGCATTTT. Its translation: CASSLGRLEGNQPQHF.

V gene TRBV2 combines with J gene TRBJ1-2; D remains unclear. Looked up from germline, CDR1 is SNHLY and CDR2 is FYNNEI. The CDR3 has 16 residues. V dropped 8 bases and J dropped 1 base, with 20 bases sitting between them. The CDR3 DNA is TGTGCCAGCTCCAGATTAGTGACGGATTATAACTATGGCTACACCTTC. Translating it yields CASSRLVTDYNYGYTF. The entire variable domain, with the rest obtained from reference TRBV2 and TRBJ1-2, is as follows: EPEVTQTPSHQVTQMGQEVILRCVPISNHLYFYWYRQILGQKVEFLVSFYNNEISEKSEIFDDQFSVERPDGSNFTLKIRSTKLEDSAMYFCASSRLVTDYNYGYTFGSGTRLTVV.

Remarks on this clone: Other DNA sequences in the sample encode the same CDR3. This chain uses TRBV9 with TRBJ2-7, with TRBD2 matching over 14 bases. Germline V gives CDR1 SGDLS, CDR2 YYNGEE. Germline trimming cut 2 bases from V and 3 bases from J; bases unmatched to any gene: 1. This CDR3 comprises 15 residues. The CDR3, as DNA: TGTGCCAGCAGCGTCGGACTAGCGGGAGGCTACGAGCAGTACTTC. Translation: CASSVGLAGGYEQYF.

This chain connects TRBV28 to TRBJ1-1; TRBD1 matches at 7 bases. V trimming: 3 bases; J trimming: 0 bases; junction bases outside the gene matches: 4. Germline CDR1 and CDR2: MDHEN and SYDVKM. CDR3 size: 15 residues. The CDR3 reads CASSFRDRVNTEAFF. The CDR3 DNA reads as TGTGCCAGCAGTTTCCGGGACAGAGTGAACACTGAAGCTTTCTTT.

CDR3 region: CASSVAGEGFTDTQYF. The DNA for the CDR3 is TGTGCCAGCAGCGTAGCTGGAGAAGGGTTCACAGATACGCAGTATTTT. The chain is built from TRBV9 and TRBJ2-3; no reliable D call. The CDR3 length is 16 residues. V was trimmed by 0 bases and J by 2 bases, leaving 13 bases between them. The V gene's germline CDR1 is SGDLS and CDR2 YYNGEE.

This sequence joins TRBV29-1 and TRBJ1-2; 8 positions match TRBD1. CDR1 and CDR2 from the germline V gene are SQVTM and ANQGSEA. This CDR3 has 16 residues. The CDR3 region has the DNA TGCACCTACGTCCAGCCGGGACAGGCTATGGACTATGGCTACACCTTC. Protein product: CTYVQPGQAMDYGYTF.

The chain employs TRBV15 and TRBJ2-7, with D maybe TRBD2 (5 bases). The germline gives CDR1 LNHNV, CDR2 YYDKDF (reference sequence). This CDR3 is 13 amino acids long. V lost 5 bases and J lost 5, with 13 bases in between. CDR3 DNA sequence: TGTGCCACCAGCCTCGGACTTGTACACGAGCAGTACTTC. The encoded protein is CATSLGLVHEQYF.

The chain recombines TRBV7-9 with TRBJ2-1; no definite D call. The ends were cut back, 5 bases at V and 6 bases at J, with 11 bases in the middle. CDR1 SEHNR and CDR2 FQNEAQ come from the germline V gene (reference sequence). The length of the CDR3 is 13 residues. CDR3 protein: CASSAPWANEQFF. CDR3 DNA sequence: TGTGCCAGCAGCGCCCCGTGGGCCAATGAGCAGTTCTTC.

This rearrangement joins TRBV19 to TRBJ1-1; perhaps TRBD1 as D (6 bases). This CDR3 contains 14 residues. V was cut by 6 bases and J by 4 bases, with 15 bases left in between. CDR1 and CDR2 from the germline V gene are LNHDA and SQIVND (reference sequence). The CDR3 loop is CASRYRVAGTEAFF. CDR3 DNA: TGTGCCAGTAGGTACAGGGTGGCTGGCACTGAAGCTTTCTTT. The complete variable domain, with remaining parts taken from reference TRBV19 and TRBJ1-1, reads DGGITQSPKYLFRKEGQNVTLSCEQNLNHDAMYWYRQDPGQGLRLIYYSQIVNDFQKGDIAEGYSVSREKKESFPLTVTSAQKNPTAFYLCASRYRVAGTEAFFGQGTRLTVV.